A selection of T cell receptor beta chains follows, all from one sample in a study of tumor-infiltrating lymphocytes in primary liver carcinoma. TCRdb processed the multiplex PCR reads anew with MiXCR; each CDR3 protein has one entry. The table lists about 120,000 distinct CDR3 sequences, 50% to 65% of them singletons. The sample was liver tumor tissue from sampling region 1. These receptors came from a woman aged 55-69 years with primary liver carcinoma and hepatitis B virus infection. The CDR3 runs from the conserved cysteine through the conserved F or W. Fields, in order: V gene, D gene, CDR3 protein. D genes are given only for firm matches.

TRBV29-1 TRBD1 CSVHQGARGYTF
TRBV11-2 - CASSIQRGAGVSPLHF
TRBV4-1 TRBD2 CASSRGGLAGVYNERFF
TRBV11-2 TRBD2 CASSHGASGRSNEQFF
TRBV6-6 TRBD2 CASRRGPSGSSPSTDTQYF
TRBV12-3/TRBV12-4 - CVSSPLQSVEQFF
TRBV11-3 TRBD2 CASSSESRLAGTDTQYF
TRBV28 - CASSFSLGGAEAFF
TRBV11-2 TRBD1 CASSSPTGKNTGELFF
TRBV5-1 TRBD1 CASSSHRGQAYEQYF
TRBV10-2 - CVSSEAPNRVRGETQYF
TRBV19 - CATSISGYNEQFF
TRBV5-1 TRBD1 CASSEGQGLEETQYF
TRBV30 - CVWSVSDTGELFF
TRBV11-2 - CARSSGGRVADEQYF
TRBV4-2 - CASSQSNQETQYF
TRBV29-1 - CSHTSGRDTIYF
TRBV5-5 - CASSFASAGNQPQYF
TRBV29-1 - CSVNGGQRGNYDYTF
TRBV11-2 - CASSPIQHSYEQYF
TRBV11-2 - CASSVELAGMNETQYF
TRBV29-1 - CSVSRVLGTGSTDTQYF
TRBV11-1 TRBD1 CASSPPTGSSRANVLAF
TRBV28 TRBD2 CASSLPRLAGLYEQYF
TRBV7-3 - CATIIGRTEAFF
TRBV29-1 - CSVGGRGNTGELFF
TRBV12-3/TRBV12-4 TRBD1 CVSSIRQGGTDTHYF
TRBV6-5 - CAVSNLLADTQYF
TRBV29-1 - CSFGGDRKNEQFF
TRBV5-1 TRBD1 CASSQERGDRWGYTF
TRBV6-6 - CASRRVTDSGANVLTF
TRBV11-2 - CASSLGWGSKAFF
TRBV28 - CASSPRTLRGPSADTQYF
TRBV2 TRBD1 CASSKQGAYEQYF
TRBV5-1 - CASSLGSIFFQETQYF
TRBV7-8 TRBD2 CASSSHFISGRASGANVLTF
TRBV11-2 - CAGSIDPTRALRYGYTF
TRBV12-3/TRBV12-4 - CGSSLRYSDDQPQHF
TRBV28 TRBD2 CASSSRTSGSQETQYF
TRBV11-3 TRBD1 CASSLRDRDYKQFF
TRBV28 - CPSTPTAYQETQYF
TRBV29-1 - CSVGGEQKDYGYTF
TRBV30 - CARIIKGGTEAFF
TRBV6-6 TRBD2 CASSYSGTSTIYEQYF
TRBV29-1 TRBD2 CSVDGTSVERRDTQYF